This T cell receptor (beta chain) derives from a study of graft-versus-host responses after intestinal transplantation. About the research overall: Each recipient received a multivisceral, liver-intestinal, or isolated intestinal graft.

Post-transplant marrow derived from the posterior iliac crest or another site. V lost 3 bases to trimming and J lost 1 base, with 12 bases between them. Germline CDR1 is MGHRA and CDR2 is YSYEKL. The CDR3 is made up of 15 amino acids. This table comes from immunoSEQ multiplex PCR, and its TCRdb copy is limited to in-frame clones, with some not included. The sample contains some 70,000 clones, about nine tenths of which appear only once. The chain couples TRBV4-1 to TRBJ1-1, with D possibly being TRBD1 (5 bases). This specimen was bone marrow, taken roughly 780 days after intestinal transplantation. The sequence came from a human patient who received an intestinal transplant, so some T cells may come from the graft donor. In nucleotides, the CDR3 is TGCGCCAGCAGCCACCGGGGACTGTCGAACACTGAAGCTTTCTTT. Translation gives CASSHRGLSNTEAFF.